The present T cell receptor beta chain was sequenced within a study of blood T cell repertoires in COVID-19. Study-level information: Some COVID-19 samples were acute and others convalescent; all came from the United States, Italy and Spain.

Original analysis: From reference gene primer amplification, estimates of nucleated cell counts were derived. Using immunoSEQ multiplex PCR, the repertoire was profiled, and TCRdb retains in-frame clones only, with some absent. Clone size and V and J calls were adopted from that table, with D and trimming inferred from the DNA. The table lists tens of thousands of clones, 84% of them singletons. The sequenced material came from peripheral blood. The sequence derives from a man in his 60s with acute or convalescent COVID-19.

In DNA, the CDR3 is TGTGCCAGCAGTTCTATTTCTGTCCATGGCTACACCTTC. Translating it yields CASSSISVHGYTF. The rearrangement joins TRBV12-3 or TRBV12-4 to TRBJ1-2; D unclear. This CDR3 has 13 residues. V was cut by 4 bases and J by 6 bases, with 12 bases left in between.